These 21 T cell receptor beta chains share one sample of origin, sequenced in a study of blood T cell repertoires in COVID-19. The table came from immunoSEQ multiplex PCR; TCRdb's copy has only in-frame clones and leaves some out. In the table there are 55,000 to 90,000 clones, approximately 91% of which are singletons. Sequenced sample: peripheral blood. The source is a human donor with active COVID-19. The donor label of this sample is uncertain.

The genes are TRBV24-1 and TRBJ2-6; 10 nucleotides agree with TRBD1. The germline gives CDR1 KGHDR, CDR2 SFDVKD. There are 15 residues in the CDR3. Germline trimming cut 9 bases from V and 0 bases from J; bases unmatched to any gene: 1. Here the CDR3 reads CATGTGDSGANVLTF. The CDR3 DNA is TGTGCCACCGGGACAGGGGACTCTGGGGCCAACGTCCTGACTTTC.

The rearrangement joins TRBV5-5 to TRBJ1-2; 8 positions agree with TRBD1. V was pared by 4 bases and J by 3 bases, with 5 bases of the junction left unmatched. The CDR3 totals 14 residues. Germline CDR1 is SGHKS and CDR2 is YYEKEE (reference sequence). CDR3: CASSETGDHYGYTF. CDR3 nucleotides: TGTGCCAGCAGCGAGACAGGGGATCACTATGGCTACACCTTC.

The V call is TRBV19, the J call TRBJ1-3; 9 positions agree with TRBD1. This CDR3 contains 14 residues. J gave up 4 bases and V 4 bases, and 2 bases lay outside the gene matches. Germline CDR1 reads LNHDA; CDR2 reads SQIVND (reference sequence). The CDR3 here is CASSTTGGGNTIYF. In DNA, the CDR3 is TGTGCCAGTAGTACAACAGGGGGCGGAAACACCATATATTTT. The whole variable domain, filled in from reference TRBV19 and TRBJ1-3, reads DGGITQSPKYLFRKEGQNVTLSCEQNLNHDAMYWYRQDPGQGLRLIYYSQIVNDFQKGDIAEGYSVSREKKESFPLTVTSAQKNPTAFYLCASSTTGGGNTIYFGEGSWLTVV.

The chain combines TRBV10-1 with TRBJ1-6; no firm D call. V was shortened by 6 bases and J by 7 bases, with 7 bases between the two germline ends. There are 12 residues in the CDR3. Germline CDR1 WNHNN, CDR2 SYGVQD (reference sequence). The CDR3 region has the DNA TGCGCCAGCAGCGATCTAAATTCACCCCTCCACTTT. Translation gives CASSDLNSPLHF.

The genes are TRBV5-1 and TRBJ2-7; a weak D match, TRBD2 (6 bases). Trimming removed 3 bases from V and 7 bases from J, with 11 bases in between. Germline V lookup: CDR1 SGHRS, CDR2 YFSETQ. The CDR3 is 12 residues long. The CDR3 is CASSWDLGEQYF. The CDR3 bases are TGCGCCAGCAGCTGGGACTTGGGAGAGCAGTACTTC.

V usage is TRBV7-2 and J usage is TRBJ2-7, with D tentatively TRBD1 (5 bases). Per germline, CDR1 SGHTA and CDR2 FQGNSA. This CDR3 has 14 amino acids. V was shortened by 1 base and J by 5 bases, with 12 bases between the two germline ends. The CDR3 spells CASSLGWTRDEQYF. For the CDR3, the DNA is TGTGCCAGCAGCTTAGGTTGGACCAGGGACGAGCAGTACTTC.

V usage is TRBV27 and J usage is TRBJ1-6; 9 bases align to TRBD1. The CDR3 is 16 amino acids. Trimming removed 2 bases from V and 7 bases from J; junction bases left unmatched: 6. Germline CDR1 reads MNHEY; CDR2 reads SMNVEV (reference sequence). In nucleotides, the CDR3 is TGTGCCAGCAGTTTAGAGAGGACAGGGGTAAATTCACCCCTCCACTTT. Residues: CASSLERTGVNSPLHF.

This rearrangement joins TRBV7-6 to TRBJ2-7, with a tentative D call TRBD2 (5 bases). V dropped 4 bases and J dropped 3 bases, with 19 bases sitting between them. This CDR3 has 16 residues. Looked up from germline, CDR1 is SGHVS and CDR2 is FNYEAQ. CDR3 nucleotide sequence: TGTGCCAGCAGCTCGTCCGGGAACCCGTTCCTCTACGAGCAGTACTTC. Translated: CASSSSGNPFLYEQYF.

This chain uses TRBV29-1 with TRBJ2-6; the D gene is possibly TRBD1 (5 bases). Trimming cost V 4 bases and J 4 bases, with 8 bases left between them. The CDR3 extends over 13 amino acids. The V gene's germline CDR1 is SQVTM and CDR2 ANQGSEA. Here the CDR3 reads CSVVRAGANVLTF. CDR3 DNA sequence: TGCAGCGTTGTCAGGGCCGGGGCCAACGTCCTGACTTTC.

The gene calls are TRBV6-1 and TRBJ2-5; D possibly corresponds to TRBD1 (6 bases). CDR1 and CDR2 (germline): MNHNS, SASEGT. Trimming removed 1 base at V and 5 bases at J, with 8 bases between. This CDR3 is 13 amino acids long. DNA for the CDR3: TGTGCCAGCAGTGAAGGGGGGCGGGAGACCCAGTACTTC. It yields the protein CASSEGGRETQYF.

This clone was detected once. The rearrangement joins TRBV7-3 to TRBJ2-3; D perhaps matches TRBD2 (6 bases). Trimming removed 2 bases from V and 2 bases from J, with 8 bases in between. The CDR3 sequence is 14 residues long. The V gene's germline CDR1 is SGHTA and CDR2 FQGTGA. CDR3 DNA sequence: TGTGCCAGCAGCTTAGCGGGATACACAGATACGCAGTATTTT. It codes for CASSLAGYTDTQYF.

In regard to this clone: The junction and the germline gene differ at one end; a read error may be behind it. This rearrangement joins TRBV27 to TRBJ2-7; no firm D call. CDR3 length equals 14 residues. The germline V gene encodes CDR1 MNHEY and CDR2 SMNVEV (reference sequence). Here the CDR3 DNA reads TGTGCCAGCAGTTTAAAGGCAGGTTCCTCCGAGCAGTACTTC. Its protein is CASSLKAGSSEQYF.

This clone has more than one count but fewer than ten. This sequence joins TRBV28 and TRBJ2-7; 8 bases match TRBD1. CDR3 length: 13 residues. V was pared by 4 bases and J by 3 bases, with 2 bases of the junction left unmatched. The germline V gene encodes CDR1 MDHEN and CDR2 SYDVKM. The CDR3: CASSSGTGYEQYF. CDR3 in DNA: TGTGCCAGCAGTTCCGGGACAGGCTACGAGCAGTACTTC.

The chain links TRBV3-1 (or the pseudogene TRBV3-2) to TRBJ2-7; 8 nucleotides line up with TRBD1. The CDR3 is made up of 15 amino acids. The germline V gene encodes CDR1 LGHDT and CDR2 YNNKEL (reference sequence). The J segment lost 2 bases and the V segment lost 4 bases, leaving 7 bases of the junction unmatched. DNA of the CDR3: TGTGCCAGCAGCCGCCCCGGGACAGGAACCTACGAGCAGTACTTC. This encodes CASSRPGTGTYEQYF.

This chain joins TRBV5-1 and TRBJ1-1; 9 nucleotides agree with TRBD1. Germline V gene data show CDR1 as SGHRS and CDR2 as YFSETQ. The V gene end was trimmed by 0 bases and the J gene end by 3 bases; junction bases not matched to a gene: 6. CDR3 length: 16 amino acids. CDR3 residues: CASSLELDRGDTEAFF. The CDR3 region has the DNA TGCGCCAGCAGCTTGGAGCTGGACAGGGGAGACACTGAAGCTTTCTTT.

V gene TRBV9 combines with J gene TRBJ1-1; D is unresolved. Germline V gives CDR1 SGDLS, CDR2 YYNGEE. Trimming took off 0 bases at V and 0 bases at J, with 9 bases between the two ends. The CDR3 covers 15 residues. CDR3 protein: CASSVESRLNTEAFF. CDR3 nucleotides: TGTGCCAGCAGCGTAGAGTCACGGTTGAACACTGAAGCTTTCTTT.

In nucleotides, the CDR3 is TGTGCCAGCAGTCCCAGGGGGCGCAACACAGATACGCAGTATTTT. It translates to CASSPRGRNTDTQYF. The chain is built from TRBV6-2 or TRBV6-3 and TRBJ2-3; 8 bases align to TRBD1. Trimming took 5 bases from V and 2 from J; bases not matched to a gene: 6. There are 15 residues in the CDR3. Germline CDR1 reads MNHEY; CDR2 reads SVGEGT.

The gene calls are TRBV3-1 (or the pseudogene TRBV3-2) and TRBJ2-5, with 7 positions matching TRBD2. The CDR3 is 15 amino acids. Trimming took 4 bases from V and 1 from J; bases not matched to a gene: 6. Germline CDR1 is LGHDT and CDR2 is YNNKEL (reference sequence). The CDR3 DNA reads as TGTGCCAGCAGCCTACAGACTAGCATCCAAGAGACCCAGTACTTC. Its translation: CASSLQTSIQETQYF.

The chain has TRBV6-4 and TRBJ1-5; the D is unclear. The CDR3 is 14 amino acids. Germline values: CDR1 MRHNA, CDR2 SNTAGT. Trimming took 5 bases from V and 3 from J, leaving 11 bases between them. The CDR3 bases are TGTGCCAGCAGTTTTCCGGGGAACAATCAGCCCCAGCATTTT. This sequence encodes CASSFPGNNQPQHF.

This chain connects TRBV28 to TRBJ2-1; 12 bases align to TRBD2. The CDR3 consists of 14 residues. J was trimmed by 6 bases and V by 6 bases; bases with no gene match: 3. CDR1 is MDHEN, CDR2 SYDVKM, per germline. The CDR3 reads CASSRLAGVNEQFF. The DNA for the CDR3 is TGTGCCAGCAGCAGACTAGCGGGAGTCAATGAGCAGTTCTTC.

The chain recombines TRBV28 with TRBJ2-7; no reliable D call. Trimming stripped 7 bases from V and 2 bases from J, with 15 bases between. The CDR3 loop spans 14 amino acids. Germline CDR1 is MDHEN and CDR2 is SYDVKM. CDR3 protein: CASTTASIAYEQYF. For the CDR3, the DNA is TGTGCCAGCACCACCGCGTCTATCGCCTACGAGCAGTACTTC.